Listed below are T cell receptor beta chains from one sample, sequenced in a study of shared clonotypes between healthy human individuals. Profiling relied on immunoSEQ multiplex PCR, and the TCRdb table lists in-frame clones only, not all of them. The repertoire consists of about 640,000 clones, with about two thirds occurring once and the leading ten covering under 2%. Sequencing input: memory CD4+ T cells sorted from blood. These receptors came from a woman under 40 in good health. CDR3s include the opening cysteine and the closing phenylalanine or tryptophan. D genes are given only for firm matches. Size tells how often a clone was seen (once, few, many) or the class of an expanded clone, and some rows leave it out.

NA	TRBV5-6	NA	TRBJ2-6	CASSLLIQGANVLTF	TGTGCCAGCAGCTTGCTTATCCAGGGGGCCAACGTCCTGACTTTC
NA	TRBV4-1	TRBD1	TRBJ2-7	CASSQPGQGNYEQYF	TGCGCCAGCAGCCAACCGGGACAGGGGAACTACGAGCAGTACTTC
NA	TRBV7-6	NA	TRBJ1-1	CASSLLEGMNTEAFF	TGTGCCAGCAGCCTCCTAGAGGGGATGAACACTGAAGCTTTCTTT
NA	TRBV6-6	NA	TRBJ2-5	CASSPLVGAMTQYF	TGTGCCAGCAGCCCCCTCGTTGGGGCCATGACCCAGTACTTC
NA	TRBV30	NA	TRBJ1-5	CAWSRGGYQPQHF	TGTGCCTGGTCGAGGGGGGGCTATCAGCCCCAGCATTTT
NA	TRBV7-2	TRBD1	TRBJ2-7	CASSFDRDYEQYF	TGTGCCAGCAGCTTCGACAGGGACTACGAGCAGTACTTC
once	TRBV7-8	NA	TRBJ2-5	CASSHWEGHQTQYF	TGTGCCAGCAGCCACTGGGAGGGACATCAGACCCAGTACTTC
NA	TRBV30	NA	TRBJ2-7	CAYLRQGLYEQYF	TGTGCCTACCTTCGGCAGGGCTTATACGAGCAGTACTTC
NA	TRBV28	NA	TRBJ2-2	CASAPRAKGHGELFF	TGTGCCAGCGCCCCCCGGGCCAAGGGGCACGGGGAGCTGTTTTTT
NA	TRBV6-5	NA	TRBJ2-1	CAREGPEQFF	TGTGCCAGGGAAGGTCCTGAGCAGTTCTTC
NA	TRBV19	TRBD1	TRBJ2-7	CASSIALDRTAYEQYF	TGTGCCAGTAGTATAGCTTTGGACAGGACCGCCTACGAGCAGTACTTC
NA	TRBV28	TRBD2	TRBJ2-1	CASSLWTSGYNEQFF	TGTGCCAGCAGTTTGTGGACTAGCGGTTACAATGAGCAGTTCTTC
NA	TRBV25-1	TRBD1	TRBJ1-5	CASNDGDSPKYSNQPQHF	TGTGCCAGCAACGATGGGGACAGCCCTAAATATAGCAATCAGCCCCAGCATTTT
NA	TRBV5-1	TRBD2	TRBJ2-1	CASMSGTSGIGEQFF	TGCGCCAGCATGTCCGGGACTAGCGGGATTGGTGAGCAGTTCTTC
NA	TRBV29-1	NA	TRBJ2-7	CSVEIGTAYEQYF	TGCAGCGTTGAGATCGGGACCGCCTACGAGCAGTACTTC
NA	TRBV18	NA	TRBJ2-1	CASSPARYQQFF	TGTGCCAGCTCACCTGCGAGGTACCAGCAGTTCTTC
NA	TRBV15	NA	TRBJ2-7	CATSRDLLAIHEQYF	TGTGCCACCAGCAGAGATCTACTAGCTATCCACGAGCAGTACTTC
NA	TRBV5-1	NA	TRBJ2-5	CASTLRETQYF	TGCGCCAGCACCCTCAGAGAGACCCAGTACTTC
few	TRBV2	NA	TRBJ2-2	CASGQFTGELFF	TGTGCCAGTGGACAGTTCACCGGGGAGCTGTTTTTT
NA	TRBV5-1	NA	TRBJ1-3	CASSFGTLRNTIYF	TGCGCCAGCAGCTTCGGAACACTCAGAAACACCATATATTTT
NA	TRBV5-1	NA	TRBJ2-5	CASGPEGQGQETQYF	TGCGCCAGCGGCCCCGAGGGACAAGGCCAAGAGACCCAGTACTTC
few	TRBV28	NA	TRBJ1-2	CASSAQASGYTF	TGTGCCAGCAGTGCCCAAGCCTCCGGCTACACCTTC
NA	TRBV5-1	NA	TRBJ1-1	CASSFSGGGNTEAFF	TGCGCCAGCAGCTTTTCTGGGGGAGGGAACACTGAAGCTTTCTTT
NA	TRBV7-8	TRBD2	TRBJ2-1	CASSFTRLPGGEQFF	TGTGCCAGCAGCTTCACTCGTCTCCCGGGAGGTGAGCAGTTCTTC
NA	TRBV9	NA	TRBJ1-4	CASSIRGSTNEKLFF	TGTGCCAGCAGCATCCGAGGGAGTACTAATGAAAAACTGTTTTTT
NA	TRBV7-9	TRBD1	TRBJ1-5	CASSLGETGNSNQPQHF	TGTGCCAGCAGCTTAGGCGAGACAGGGAATAGCAATCAGCCCCAGCATTTT
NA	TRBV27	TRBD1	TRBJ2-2	CASSFRGSGELFF	TGTGCCAGCAGTTTCAGGGGGAGCGGGGAGCTGTTTTTT
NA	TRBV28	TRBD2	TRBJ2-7	CASSVLVGGGPSGEQYF	TGTGCCAGCAGTGTCCTTGTGGGGGGAGGGCCGTCAGGGGAGCAGTACTTC
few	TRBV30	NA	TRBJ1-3	CACRRSSGSGNTIYF	TGTGCCTGTAGACGATCGTCCGGCTCTGGAAACACCATATATTTT
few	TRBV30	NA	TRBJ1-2	CAWSLTSGNYGYTF	TGTGCCTGGAGTCTAACCAGTGGCAACTATGGCTACACCTTC
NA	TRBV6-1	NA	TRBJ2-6	CASSDGTLNSGANVLTF	TGTGCCAGCAGTGACGGCACCCTGAACTCTGGGGCCAACGTCCTGACTTTC
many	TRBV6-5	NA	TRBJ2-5	CASSSSIGDQETQYF	TGTGCCAGCAGTTCTTCCATAGGGGATCAAGAGACCCAGTACTTC
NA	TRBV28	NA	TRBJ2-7	CASSLEAGHQSSYEQYF	TGTGCCAGCAGTTTGGAGGCGGGACACCAGAGCTCCTACGAGCAGTACTTC
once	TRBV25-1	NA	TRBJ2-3	CASRRTDLGTDTQYF	TGTGCCAGCAGGCGGACGGACCTGGGCACAGATACGCAGTATTTT
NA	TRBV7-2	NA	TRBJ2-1	CASGHSKYNEQFF	TGTGCCAGCGGCCATTCGAAGTACAATGAGCAGTTCTTC
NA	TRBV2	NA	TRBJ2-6	CATRTGTRASGANVLTF	TGTGCCACCAGGACCGGGACGAGGGCCTCTGGGGCCAACGTCCTGACTTTC
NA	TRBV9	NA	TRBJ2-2	CASSAPPGRTNTGELFF	TGTGCCAGCAGCGCCCCCCCGGGACGGACGAACACCGGGGAGCTGTTTTTT
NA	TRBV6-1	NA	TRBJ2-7	CATRTDPISTYEQYF	TGTGCCACCAGGACGGACCCCATTTCGACTTACGAGCAGTACTTC
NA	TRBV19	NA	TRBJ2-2	CASTLGHSTGELFF	TGTGCCAGTACCCTAGGGCACTCCACCGGGGAGCTGTTTTTT
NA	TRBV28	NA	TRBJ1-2	CASSLSGTYGYTF	TGTGCCAGCAGTTTATCAGGGACCTATGGCTACACCTTC
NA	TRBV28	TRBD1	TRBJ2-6	CASSLPDRAGANVLTF	TGTGCCAGCAGCCTCCCGGACAGGGCTGGGGCCAACGTCCTGACTTTC
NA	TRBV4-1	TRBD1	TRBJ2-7	CASSRDRGNYEQYF	TGCGCCAGCAGCCGGGACAGGGGGAACTACGAGCAGTACTTC
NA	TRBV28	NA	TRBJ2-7	CASSFFGVHEQYF	TGTGCCAGCAGTTTCTTTGGGGTTCACGAGCAGTACTTC
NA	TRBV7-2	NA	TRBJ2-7	CASSLQRDSYEQYF	TGTGCCAGCAGCTTACAGCGGGACAGCTACGAGCAGTACTTC
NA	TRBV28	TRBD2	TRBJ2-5	CASSLWASGRKETQYF	TGTGCCAGCAGTTTATGGGCTAGCGGGCGGAAAGAGACCCAGTACTTC
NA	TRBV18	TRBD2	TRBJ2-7	CASSPGGAGGPSFEQYF	TGTGCCAGCTCACCGGGCGGAGCGGGAGGGCCGTCATTCGAGCAGTACTTC
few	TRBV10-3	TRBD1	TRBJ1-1	CAISENRGGNTEAFF	TGTGCCATCAGTGAGAACAGGGGCGGGAACACTGAAGCTTTCTTT
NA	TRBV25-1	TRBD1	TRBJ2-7	CASSEGTGNIYEQYF	TGTGCCAGCAGTGAGGGGACAGGGAACATCTACGAGCAGTACTTC